The entry that follows covers one T cell receptor beta chain sequence. CDR1 is SGHRS and CDR2 is YFSETQ in the germline V gene. V lost 4 bases, J lost 8 bases, and 13 bases stayed unmatched. This CDR3 region has 16 residues. This specimen comes from a study of T cell changes during pregnancy in multiple sclerosis. Using immunoSEQ multiplex PCR, the repertoire was profiled, and TCRdb retains in-frame clones only, with some absent. The table includes 60,000 to 70,000 clones, roughly 89% detected once. This chain joins TRBV5-1 and TRBJ1-4; TRBD1 matches at 8 bases. The sequencing here drew on peripheral blood, taken after pregnancy. This sequence was found in a female donor in good health, enrolled as a control in a pregnancy study. The CDR3 DNA follows: TGCGCCAGCAGCCCTGTCCCGGACAGGGTTGACGAAAAACTGTTTTTT. Its translation: CASSPVPDRVDEKLFF.